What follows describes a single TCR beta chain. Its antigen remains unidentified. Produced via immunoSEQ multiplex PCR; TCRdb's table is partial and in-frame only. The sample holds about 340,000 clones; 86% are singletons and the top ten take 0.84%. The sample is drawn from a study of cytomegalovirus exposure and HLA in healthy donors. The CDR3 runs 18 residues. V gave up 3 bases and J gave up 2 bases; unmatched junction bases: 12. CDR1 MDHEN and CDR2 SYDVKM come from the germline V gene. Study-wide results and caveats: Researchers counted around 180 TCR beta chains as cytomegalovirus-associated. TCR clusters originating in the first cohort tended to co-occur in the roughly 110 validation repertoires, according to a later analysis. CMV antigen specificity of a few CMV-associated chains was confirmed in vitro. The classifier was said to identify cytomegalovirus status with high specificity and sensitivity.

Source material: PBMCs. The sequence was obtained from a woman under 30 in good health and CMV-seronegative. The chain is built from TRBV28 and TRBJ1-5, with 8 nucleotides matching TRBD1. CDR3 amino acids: CASSFTLNRGRGNQPQHF. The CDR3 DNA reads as TGTGCCAGCAGTTTTACCTTGAACAGGGGGAGAGGCAATCAGCCCCAGCATTTT.